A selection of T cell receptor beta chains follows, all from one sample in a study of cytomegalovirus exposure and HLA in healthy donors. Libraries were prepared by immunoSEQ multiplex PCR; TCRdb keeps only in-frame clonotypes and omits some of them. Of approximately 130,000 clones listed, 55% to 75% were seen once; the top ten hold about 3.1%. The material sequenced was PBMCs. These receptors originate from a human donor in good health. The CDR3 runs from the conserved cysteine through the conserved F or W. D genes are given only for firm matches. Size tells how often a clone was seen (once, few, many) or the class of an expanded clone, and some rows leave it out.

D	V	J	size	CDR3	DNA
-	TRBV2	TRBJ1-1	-	CASRLNRMNTEAFF	TGTGCCAGCAGACTCAACAGGATGAACACTGAAGCTTTCTTT
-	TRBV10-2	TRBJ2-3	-	CASSEGSGSTDTQYF	TGCGCCAGCAGTGAGGGCAGCGGGAGCACAGATACGCAGTATTTT
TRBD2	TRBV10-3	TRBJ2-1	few	CAISEQLAGGNEQFF	TGTGCCATCAGTGAGCAACTAGCGGGAGGCAATGAGCAGTTCTTC
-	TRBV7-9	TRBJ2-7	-	CASSLTAGQAYEQYF	TGTGCCAGCAGCTTGACAGCGGGCCAGGCCTACGAGCAGTACTTC
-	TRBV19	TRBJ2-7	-	CASTSDSYEQYF	TGTGCCAGTACCTCGGACAGCTACGAGCAGTACTTC
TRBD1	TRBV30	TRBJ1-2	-	CVGGQGPRSGGYTF	TGTGTCGGGGGACAGGGGCCCCGGTCGGGTGGCTACACCTTC
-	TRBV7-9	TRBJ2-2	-	CALPVGGAGTGELFF	TGTGCCCTACCCGTCGGAGGGGCGGGCACCGGGGAGCTGTTTTTT
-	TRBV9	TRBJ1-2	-	CASSTPGTERHGYTF	TGTGCCAGCAGCACACCCGGGACTGAGAGACATGGCTACACCTTC
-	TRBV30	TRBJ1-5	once	CAWSSTVRGSQPQHF	TGTGCCTGGAGTTCGACCGTGAGGGGGAGTCAGCCCCAGCATTTT
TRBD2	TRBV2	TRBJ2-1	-	CASTSSGRALNEQFF	TGTGCCAGCACCTCAAGCGGGAGGGCCTTGAATGAGCAGTTCTTC
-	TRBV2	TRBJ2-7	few	CASNIDTHSYEQYF	TGTGCCAGCAACATAGACACTCACTCCTACGAGCAGTACTTC
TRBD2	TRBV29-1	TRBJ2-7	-	CSVEGTSGLSYEQYF	TGCAGCGTTGAAGGGACTAGCGGGCTGTCCTACGAGCAGTACTTC